Below, one TCR beta chain is given with its context. The record originates from a study of control samples from healthy donors and cancer patients. Clones were read by immunoSEQ multiplex PCR, and TCRdb kept only the in-frame ones, dropping some. The table records around 140,000 clones, 91% of them present only once. Germline V gives CDR1 SGHNT, CDR2 YYREEE (reference sequence). The CDR3 length is 13 residues. Trimming removed 7 bases from V and 6 bases from J, with 16 bases in between. Material: blood. The sequence was collected from a young man in good health. The V call is TRBV5-4, the J call TRBJ1-1; tentative D call: TRBD1 (5 bases). Here the CDR3 reads CASADILKSEAFF. The CDR3 DNA reads as TGTGCCAGCGCGGACATCCTTAAGTCTGAAGCTTTCTTT.